This T cell receptor beta chain was found in a study of human T cells and chemical hapten exposure. Study-wide context: All patients underwent weekly scalp dosing with diphenylcyclopropenone for the full roughly 25-week study.

Specified time point: pre-sensitization, week 0. This sample's treatment: therapeutic diphenylcyclopropenone sensitization with weekly scalp DPC. Sample donors consisted of patients with alopecia, aged 18 to 70 years, who were suitable for DPC. TCRdb analysed the RACE reads with MiXCR anew, one entry per CDR3 protein. The sample has 280,000 or so distinct CDR3 sequences, just under 8% seen once. Whole-study results and caveats: With alopecia, donors may have immune responses unlike healthy people's. Clustering by CDR3 similarity yielded significantly more large clusters from expanded TCRs than controls.

This clonotype showed up just a few times. Antigen: not known. Sample: whole blood, taken in connection with sensitization to the hapten diphenylcyclopropenone (DPC). This receptor was obtained from a man between 18 and 35 years old with alopecia areata. Some clones in this sample may be carry-over from other donors' samples.

This chain's CDR3 is CASSYSGLNGYEQYV. CDR3 bases: TGTGCCAGCAGTTACTCTGGACTTAACGGGTACGAGCAGTACGTC. The chain links TRBV6-2 or TRBV6-3 to TRBJ2-7; a weak D match, TRBD2 (5 bases). V dropped 0 bases and J dropped 4 bases, with 13 bases sitting between them. Germline values: CDR1 MNHEY, CDR2 SVGEGT. The CDR3 length is 15 residues.